This T cell receptor (beta chain) emerged from a study of T cell responses to AZD1222 COVID-19 vaccine. The repertoire was sequenced with immunoSEQ multiplex PCR; TCRdb's copy has only in-frame clones and lacks some. The sample consists of some 100,000 clones, about 86% of them appearing once. The CDR3 length is 13 residues. The junction had 3 bases not matched to a gene; V was cut back by 3 bases and J by 5 bases. The clonotype originates from an adult who received the AZD1222 COVID-19 vaccine. The chain links TRBV23-1 to TRBJ1-2; TRBD1 agrees at 7 bases. TRBV23-1 belongs to the ORF category, with a function that is uncertain. The sample here was peripheral blood, taken 28 days after the second AZD1222 dose. CDR3 sequence: CASSHRRGYGYTF. The CDR3 bases are TGCGCCAGCAGTCATCGCAGGGGGTATGGCTACACCTTC.